These 17 T cell receptor beta chains share one sample of origin, sequenced in a study of identical twins. TCRdb fed the 5' RACE reads into MiXCR, producing one record per CDR3 protein. The sample contains fewer than 500,000 distinct CDR3 sequences, 13% to 15% of which appear only once. The data also belong to a second study, concerning yellow fever vaccine responses in identical twins.

The sample was CD4+ T cells sorted from blood. These receptors all stem from a woman younger than 30 in good health.

This clonotype was found a few times. The gene calls are TRBV20-1 and TRBJ1-2; tentatively, D is TRBD1 (6 bases). The CDR3 totals 15 residues. Germline values: CDR1 DFQATT, CDR2 SNEGSKA (reference sequence). V gave up 5 bases and J gave up 4 bases, with 20 bases separating them. The CDR3, as DNA: TGCAGTGCTTCGTATTTACAGGGAAACGGCTATGGCTACACCTTC. Its translation is CSASYLQGNGYGYTF.

This chain connects TRBV28 to TRBJ2-4, with 10 bases identical to TRBD2. The ends lost 3 bases at V and 10 bases at J; junction bases unmatched: 9. The V gene's germline CDR1 is MDHEN and CDR2 SYDVKM. The CDR3 has 15 amino acids. This CDR3 reads CASSFATSGPGIQYF. CDR3 coding DNA: TGTGCCAGCAGTTTTGCGACTAGCGGGCCGGGGATTCAGTACTTC.

This clonotype came up a few times. The chain carries TRBV2 and TRBJ2-4; 9 bases are a match to TRBD2. This CDR3 spans 12 amino acids. Losses at the gene ends were 8 bases for V and 8 bases for J; bases not matched to a gene: 4. In germline, CDR1 is SNHLY, CDR2 FYNNEI. CDR3 nucleotides: TGTGCCAGCCGCGGGGGGGTAGACATTCAGTACTTC. As protein: CASRGGVDIQYF.

In this sample, this clonotype turned up a few times. The rearrangement uses TRBV6-5 and TRBJ2-3; tentatively, D is TRBD2 (6 bases). Germline V gene lookup returns CDR1 MNHEY and CDR2 SVGAGI. The CDR3 has 16 amino acids. V was cut by 0 bases and J by 4 bases, with 14 bases left in between. The CDR3: CASSYSIGRSSDTQYF. The CDR3 DNA reads TGTGCCAGCAGTTACTCGATCGGGAGAAGTTCAGATACGCAGTATTTT.

This clonotype was observed a handful of times. V usage is TRBV7-2 and J usage is TRBJ2-7; D is undetermined. Germline V lookup: CDR1 SGHTA, CDR2 FQGNSA. V dropped 1 base and J dropped 2 bases, with 6 bases sitting between them. This CDR3 has 13 amino acids. The CDR3: CASSLDHTYEQYF. The CDR3 DNA reads TGTGCCAGCAGCTTAGATCATACCTACGAGCAGTACTTC. The whole variable domain, filled in from reference TRBV7-2 and TRBJ2-7, reads GAGVSQSPSNKVTEKGKDVELRCDPISGHTALYWYRQSLGQGLEFLIYFQGNSAPDKSGLPSDRFSAERTGGSVSTLTIQRTQQEDSAVYLCASSLDHTYEQYFGPGTRLTVT.

The chain links TRBV18 to TRBJ2-2, with a tentative D call TRBD1 (6 bases). V lost 2 bases and J lost 2, with 15 bases in between. Germline V gives CDR1 KGHSH, CDR2 LQKENI. The CDR3 totals 17 residues. The CDR3 spells CASSPTLGTINTGELFF. In nucleotides, the CDR3 is TGTGCCAGCTCACCAACATTAGGGACAATAAACACCGGGGAGCTGTTTTTT. Full variable domain (rest looked up from reference TRBV18 and TRBJ2-2): NAGVMQNPRHLVRRRGQEARLRCSPMKGHSHVYWYRQLPEEGLKFMVYLQKENIIDESGMPKERFSAEFPKEGPSILRIQQVVRGDSAAYFCASSPTLGTINTGELFFGEGSRLTVL.

This clonotype appeared a single time. This chain connects TRBV20-1 to TRBJ1-1; the D is unclear. The V end was cut by 2 bases, the J end by 4 bases, with 8 bases between. Germline V gives CDR1 DFQATT, CDR2 SNEGSKA (reference sequence). This CDR3 comprises 12 residues. The CDR3 sequence: CSARHTGTEAFF. The CDR3 nucleotides are TGCAGTGCTAGACACACGGGCACTGAAGCTTTCTTT.

This clonotype was counted many times. The gene calls are TRBV9 and TRBJ2-5, with TRBD2 identical over 16 bases. There are 17 residues in the CDR3. Trimming took 3 bases from V and 2 from J; bases not matched to a gene: 4. Germline V CDR1 and CDR2: SGDLS, YYNGEE. Here the CDR3 DNA reads TGTGCCAGCAGCGAGACGGGACTAGCGGGGGGGCAAGAGACCCAGTACTTC. Protein: CASSETGLAGGQETQYF.

This chain uses TRBV3-1 with TRBJ2-7; 7 positions agree with TRBD2. CDR1 LGHDT and CDR2 YNNKEL come from the germline V gene (reference sequence). The CDR3 has 15 residues. J lost 4 bases, V lost 0 bases, and 6 bases had no gene match. As DNA, the CDR3 is TGTGCCAGCAGCCAAGATCTCTGGGGGGGGTACGAGCAGTACTTC. Its protein product is CASSQDLWGGYEQYF.

This clonotype was seen ten or more times. V and J are TRBV6-1 and TRBJ2-7; 8 bases are a match to TRBD1. The V segment lost 8 bases and the J segment 1 base; nucleotides outside the gene matches: 4. Germline values: CDR1 MNHNS, CDR2 SASEGT. The CDR3 totals 13 residues. The chain's CDR3 is CASRTGTSYEQYF. As DNA, the CDR3 is TGTGCCAGCCGGACAGGGACTTCCTACGAGCAGTACTTC.

This clonotype was counted between two and nine times. The chain couples TRBV24-1 to TRBJ2-2, with unresolved D. Germline CDR1 reads KGHDR; CDR2 reads SFDVKD. CDR3 length: 15 residues. The ends were cut back, 6 bases at V and 0 bases at J, with 10 bases in the middle. CDR3 coding DNA: TGTGCCACCAGTCTAACTGGGGCGAACACCGGGGAGCTGTTTTTT. It yields the protein CATSLTGANTGELFF.

The chain employs TRBV5-1 and TRBJ1-1; no clear D gene. With 4 bases removed from V and 3 bases from J, the gap between germline ends came to 19 bases. Germline values: CDR1 SGHRS, CDR2 YFSETQ. The CDR3 extends over 16 amino acids. DNA for the CDR3: TGCGCCAGCAGCCTGTGGAGAGGAGGGAGCCACACTGAAGCTTTCTTT. Amino acids: CASSLWRGGSHTEAFF.

This clonotype occurred many times. The V gene is TRBV29-1, the J gene TRBJ2-7; D not certain. The germline V gene encodes CDR1 SQVTM and CDR2 ANQGSEA. The CDR3 totals 12 residues. V lost 5 bases, J lost 0 bases, and 8 bases lay in between. The chain's CDR3 is CSVRASSYEQYF. CDR3 DNA sequence: TGCAGCGTTAGGGCGAGCTCCTACGAGCAGTACTTC.

The V and J genes are TRBV6-5 and TRBJ2-5, with a weak D call TRBD1 (6 bases). The germline V gene has CDR1 MNHEY and CDR2 SVGAGI. The CDR3 has 14 amino acids. The V end lost 2 bases, the J end lost 2 bases, and 9 bases lay between the germline ends. The chain's CDR3 is CASSYGTPQETQYF. CDR3 DNA: TGTGCCAGCAGTTACGGGACACCACAAGAGACCCAGTACTTC.

The chain joins TRBV7-2 to TRBJ1-2; weak D call: TRBD1 (5 bases). The CDR3 is 15 residues long. CDR1 is SGHTA, CDR2 FQGNSA, per germline. Trimming removed 5 bases at V and 2 bases at J, with 15 bases between. The CDR3 loop is CASSPGRLRNYGYTF. CDR3 in DNA: TGTGCCAGCAGCCCGGGACGGCTGAGGAACTATGGCTACACCTTC.

The chain is built from TRBV6-1 and TRBJ1-2; D not certain. Germline CDR1 and CDR2: MNHNS and SASEGT. This CDR3 comprises 11 residues. V was shortened by 1 base and J by 3 bases, with 0 bases between the two germline ends. CDR3 protein: CASSEDYGYTF. CDR3 sequence (DNA): TGTGCCAGCAGTGAAGACTATGGCTACACCTTC.

CDR3 protein: CATSDSTVDRETQYF. Here the CDR3 DNA reads TGTGCCACCAGTGATTCAACGGTGGATCGAGAGACCCAGTACTTC. The chain joins TRBV24-1 to TRBJ2-5; D remains ambiguous. V lost 2 bases and J lost 4, with 13 bases in between. The CDR3 loop spans 15 amino acids. Germline CDR1 KGHDR, CDR2 SFDVKD.